The 27 T cell receptor beta chains presented below share a single source sample, sequenced in a study of T cell repertoires in cytomegalovirus infection. TCRdb independently ran MiXCR on the reads; one entry per CDR3 protein. The profile shows fewer than 25,000 distinct CDR3 sequences, about 23% of them singletons. No antigens are known for them. The material was CD8+ T cells from cultured PBMCs, obtained from culture after CMV antigen stimulation. The receptors shown here come from a human donor in good health (CMV status not recorded). Some clones in this sample may be carry-over from other donors' samples.

Only a few counts were recorded for this clonotype. This chain joins TRBV6-1 and TRBJ1-1; D gene ambiguous. Looked up from germline, CDR1 is MNHNS and CDR2 is SASEGT. V lost 7 bases to trimming and J lost 4 bases, with 7 bases between them. The CDR3 runs to 11 residues. The CDR3 sequence: CASIDVTEAFF. The CDR3 region has the DNA TGTGCCAGCATCGACGTCACTGAAGCTTTCTTT.

This clonotype was seen at least ten times. This chain uses TRBV11-2 with TRBJ2-3; TRBD2 aligns across 9 bases. The CDR3 is made up of 17 amino acids. Looked up from germline, CDR1 is SGHAT and CDR2 is FQNNGV. V lost 0 bases to trimming and J lost 0 bases; unmatched junction nucleotides: 4. This chain's CDR3 is CASSLEIAGASTDTQYF. The CDR3 nucleotides are TGTGCCAGCAGCTTAGAAATAGCGGGGGCTAGCACAGATACGCAGTATTTT.

In its sample, this clonotype was seen many times. The chain uses TRBV4-3 and TRBJ1-1; 7 bases agree with TRBD1. CDR1 and CDR2 (germline): LGHNA, YSLEER. Unmatched junction bases numbered 9, after V lost 4 bases and J lost 4 bases. The CDR3 totals 15 residues. This CDR3 reads CASSRNHQGGTEAFF. The CDR3 bases are TGCGCCAGCAGCCGGAATCACCAGGGGGGCACTGAAGCTTTCTTT.

The rearrangement links TRBV6-6 to TRBJ2-2; D ambiguous. This CDR3 has 15 amino acids. From germline, CDR1 is MNHNY and CDR2 SVGAGI (reference sequence). V was clipped by 7 bases and J by 4 bases, with 16 bases between them. CDR3 sequence: CASTLSGIITGELFF. For the CDR3, the DNA is TGTGCCAGCACATTATCCGGCATAATCACCGGGGAGCTGTTTTTT.

This chain joins TRBV7-6 and TRBJ2-7; D not certain. Germline CDR1 SGHVS, CDR2 FNYEAQ. This CDR3 region has 13 residues. The ends were cut back, 4 bases at V and 3 bases at J, with 10 bases in the middle. The CDR3 loop reads CASSSDTNYEQYF. The DNA for the CDR3 is TGTGCCAGCAGCTCTGACACGAACTACGAGCAGTACTTC.

At least ten counts were recorded for this clonotype. The CDR3 region is CASSLDSRSSYEQYF. The CDR3 DNA reads TGTGCCAGCAGCTTAGATTCTCGGAGCTCCTACGAGCAGTACTTC. The J gene is TRBJ2-7, the V gene TRBV11-1; D is uncertain. Germline assignment: CDR1 SGHAT and CDR2 FQDESV (reference sequence). Trimming cost V 1 base and J 0 bases, with 10 bases left between them. There are 15 residues in the CDR3. The variable domain in full, completed from reference TRBV11-1 and TRBJ2-7, reads EAEVAQSPRYKITEKSQAVAFWCDPISGHATLYWYRQILGQGPELLVQFQDESVVDDSQLPKDRFSAERLKGVDSTLKIQPAELGDSAMYLCASSLDSRSSYEQYFGPGTRLTVT.

This sequence joins TRBV20-1 and TRBJ2-1; D might be TRBD2 (6 bases). Deletions cut 4 bases from V and 6 bases from J, with 13 bases between. This CDR3 comprises 13 residues. The germline V gene encodes CDR1 DFQATT and CDR2 SNEGSKA (reference sequence). The CDR3 here is CSAIQGGTNEQFF. The CDR3, as DNA: TGCAGTGCTATTCAGGGAGGCACCAATGAGCAGTTCTTC.

This clonotype was found a few times. J is TRBJ2-7 and V is TRBV27; possibly TRBD2 for D (6 bases). The CDR3 has 17 amino acids. Per the germline V gene, CDR1 is MNHEY and CDR2 is SMNVEV (reference sequence). The V end lost 3 bases, the J end lost 3 bases, and 21 bases lay between the germline ends. CDR3 amino acids: CASSFGDSGLEGYEQYF. The CDR3 bases are TGTGCCAGCAGTTTCGGCGACAGCGGGCTCGAGGGCTACGAGCAGTACTTC.

The V and J genes are TRBV5-6 and TRBJ2-3, with TRBD1 identical over 7 bases. Germline values: CDR1 SGHDT, CDR2 YYEEEE. The V and J ends lost 4 bases and 1 base, in that order; junction bases with no gene match: 12. This CDR3 region has 17 residues. The CDR3 DNA is TGTGCCAGCAGCCCGACCGAGGGGGCGCGGGGCACAGATACGCAGTATTTT. It encodes CASSPTEGARGTDTQYF.

The chain uses TRBV6-5 and TRBJ2-1, with TRBD1 identical over 9 bases. The CDR3 contains 17 residues. V gave up 0 bases and J gave up 8 bases; unmatched junction bases: 11. Germline CDR1 is MNHEY and CDR2 is SVGAGI. CDR3 DNA: TGTGCCAGCAGTTACTCGTATCCTGGGACAGGGTATGATGAGCAGTTCTTC. Translation gives CASSYSYPGTGYDEQFF.

This clonotype was seen a handful of times. This chain connects TRBV7-9 to TRBJ2-5; the match to TRBD2 covers 7 bases. Germline V gene sequence: CDR1 SEHNR, CDR2 FQNEAQ (reference sequence). The V and J ends lost 7 bases and 4 bases, in that order; junction bases with no gene match: 3. There are 12 residues in the CDR3. CDR3 coding DNA: TGTGCCAGCATGAGGGAGGGAGAGACCCAGTACTTC. Protein product: CASMREGETQYF.

The genes are TRBV5-1 and TRBJ2-7; D is undetermined. Germline CDR1 reads SGHRS; CDR2 reads YFSETQ. Trimming left V 0 bases short and J 2 bases short, with 12 bases between. The CDR3 has 15 residues. The CDR3 nucleotides are TGCGCCAGCAGCTTGGCCGCAGACGGCACCTACGAGCAGTACTTC. This codes for CASSLAADGTYEQYF. Filled out from reference TRBV5-1 and TRBJ2-7, the complete variable domain reads KAGVTQTPRYLIKTRGQQVTLSCSPISGHRSVSWYQQTPGQGLQFLFEYFSETQRNKGNFPGRFSGRQFSNSRSEMNVSTLELGDSALYLCASSLAADGTYEQYFGPGTRLTVT.

The chain recombines TRBV7-6 with TRBJ1-1; D is unclear. Germline CDR1 reads SGHVS; CDR2 reads FNYEAQ. The CDR3 length is 16 residues. With 5 bases removed from V and 0 bases from J, the gap between germline ends came to 16 bases. This chain's CDR3 is CASSGRSRLMNTEAFF. The DNA of the CDR3 is TGTGCCAGCAGCGGTAGGAGCCGCTTGATGAACACTGAAGCTTTCTTT.

The genes are TRBV10-3 and TRBJ2-1, with 7 positions matching TRBD1. The germline V gene has CDR1 ENHRY and CDR2 SYGVKD. With 2 bases clipped from V and 2 bases from J, the junction kept 3 bases outside the gene matches. The length of the CDR3 is 15 residues. The CDR3 spells CAISETGAPYNEQFF. The CDR3 coding sequence is TGTGCCATCAGTGAGACAGGGGCGCCCTACAATGAGCAGTTCTTC.

This clonotype showed up just a few times. This rearrangement joins TRBV5-4 to TRBJ2-3; D not resolved. From germline, CDR1 is SGHNT and CDR2 YYREEE (reference sequence). The V end was cut by 4 bases, the J end by 2 bases, with 17 bases between. There are 16 residues in the CDR3. For the CDR3, the DNA is TGTGCCAGCAGCGTAAACCCGGGCCTCTCCACAGATACGCAGTATTTT. Translation: CASSVNPGLSTDTQYF. Variable domain in full (rest from reference TRBV5-4 and TRBJ2-3): ETGVTQSPTHLIKTRGQQVTLRCSSQSGHNTVSWYQQALGQGPQFIFQYYREEENGRGNFPPRFSGLQFPNYSSELNVNALELDDSALYLCASSVNPGLSTDTQYFGPGTRLTVL.

The V and J genes are TRBV5-5 and TRBJ1-5, with D perhaps matching TRBD1 (5 bases). The CDR3 totals 15 residues. CDR1 and CDR2 from the germline V gene are SGHKS and YYEKEE (reference sequence). Trimming took off 4 bases at V and 1 base at J, with 12 bases between the two ends. Here the CDR3 reads CASSPGLPSNQPQHF. Written as DNA, the CDR3 is TGTGCCAGCAGCCCGGGACTACCAAGCAATCAGCCCCAGCATTTT.

This clonotype has at least ten counts. The gene calls are TRBV7-8 and TRBJ2-7, with no clear D. Trimming took off 5 bases at V and 0 bases at J, with 11 bases between the two ends. Germline lookup yields CDR1 SGHVS and CDR2 FQNEAQ. The CDR3 spans 14 residues. DNA of the CDR3: TGTGCCAGCAGCCCAGGCGGCGGCTCCTACGAGCAGTACTTC. Protein sequence: CASSPGGGSYEQYF.

Ten or more counts support this clonotype. This sequence joins TRBV6-1 and TRBJ1-5; D is undetermined. The germline V gene encodes CDR1 MNHNS and CDR2 SASEGT. V was trimmed by 6 bases and J by 3 bases, leaving 15 bases between them. This CDR3 comprises 15 residues. The CDR3 loop is CASSTNPVLNQPQHF. In DNA form, the CDR3 reads TGTGCCAGCAGCACTAACCCGGTTCTCAATCAGCCCCAGCATTTT.

The rearrangement uses TRBV3-1 and TRBJ2-7; 8 bases fit TRBD1. With 0 bases clipped from V and 5 bases from J, the junction kept 6 bases outside the gene matches. CDR3 size: 15 residues. Looked up from germline, CDR1 is LGHDT and CDR2 is YNNKEL (reference sequence). CDR3 sequence: CASSQDSGQENEQYF. The CDR3 DNA reads TGTGCCAGCAGCCAAGATTCGGGACAGGAAAACGAGCAGTACTTC.

V gene TRBV5-4 combines with J gene TRBJ2-4; D unresolved. Trimming left V 0 bases short and J 12 bases short, with 19 bases between. This CDR3 is 15 amino acids long. The germline CDR1 and CDR2 sequences are SGHNT and YYREEE (reference sequence). DNA for the CDR3: TGTGCCAGCAGCTTGGATGCAGGCCCGCTGGGTGCTCAGTACTTC. It is translated as CASSLDAGPLGAQYF.

The chain carries TRBV7-9 and TRBJ2-2, with unresolved D. This CDR3 is 12 amino acids long. V was cut by 5 bases and J by 3 bases, with 4 bases left in between. Germline V gene lookup returns CDR1 SEHNR and CDR2 FQNEAQ (reference sequence). The CDR3 DNA reads TGTGCCAGCAGCACGGACACCGGGGAGCTGTTTTTT. The encoded protein is CASSTDTGELFF.

V is TRBV12-3 or TRBV12-4 and J is TRBJ2-1, with 10 bases lining up with TRBD2. Trimming cost V 8 bases and J 7 bases; bases outside gene matches: 14. The CDR3 runs to 16 residues. The CDR3 reads CASSAKAGGLPNEQFF. The CDR3, as DNA: TGTGCCAGCTCCGCAAAAGCGGGGGGGCTACCTAATGAGCAGTTCTTC.

This sequence joins TRBV4-2 and TRBJ1-5; no clear D gene. Germline V lookup: CDR1 LGHNA, CDR2 YNFKEQ. CDR3 length equals 14 residues. The ends were cut back, 2 bases at V and 0 bases at J, with 5 bases in the middle. DNA for the CDR3: TGTGCCAGCAGCCAAATTGATAGCAATCAGCCCCAGCATTTT. It encodes CASSQIDSNQPQHF.

The count of this clonotype is one. The CDR3 reads CSATEAFMNTEAFF. DNA of the CDR3: TGCAGTGCGACGGAAGCGTTTATGAACACTGAAGCTTTCTTT. This chain connects TRBV20-1 to TRBJ1-1; D uncertain. Between the trimmed V and J ends, which lost 6 bases and 0 bases, there was a span of 14 bases. There are 14 residues in the CDR3. Germline V gene sequence: CDR1 DFQATT, CDR2 SNEGSKA (reference sequence).

V gene TRBV4-3 combines with J gene TRBJ2-7, with no clear D. The V gene's germline CDR1 is LGHNA and CDR2 YSLEER. Trimming stripped 4 bases from V and 2 bases from J, with 9 bases between. The CDR3 spans 13 residues. The CDR3 coding sequence is TGCGCCAGCAGCCGGGATTTAACCTACGAGCAGTACTTC. Its translation: CASSRDLTYEQYF.

This clonotype came up many times. The rearrangement joins TRBV7-6 to TRBJ1-5; D gene uncertain. V was shortened by 5 bases and J by 2 bases, with 16 bases between the two germline ends. Germline-derived CDR1 and CDR2 are SGHVS and FNYEAQ. The CDR3 sequence is 16 residues long. CDR3 protein: CASSAMLPGGNQPQHF. The CDR3 nucleotides are TGTGCCAGCAGCGCAATGCTCCCCGGGGGCAATCAGCCCCAGCATTTT.

This clonotype was seen a handful of times. The chain recombines TRBV7-3 with TRBJ1-2; D remains ambiguous. V was shortened by 2 bases and J by 1 base, with 5 bases between the two germline ends. Germline CDR1 reads SGHTA; CDR2 reads FQGTGA. The CDR3 has 13 residues. The CDR3 region has the DNA TGTGCCAGCAGCTTAGCGAATAACTATGGCTACACCTTC. Encoded protein: CASSLANNYGYTF.